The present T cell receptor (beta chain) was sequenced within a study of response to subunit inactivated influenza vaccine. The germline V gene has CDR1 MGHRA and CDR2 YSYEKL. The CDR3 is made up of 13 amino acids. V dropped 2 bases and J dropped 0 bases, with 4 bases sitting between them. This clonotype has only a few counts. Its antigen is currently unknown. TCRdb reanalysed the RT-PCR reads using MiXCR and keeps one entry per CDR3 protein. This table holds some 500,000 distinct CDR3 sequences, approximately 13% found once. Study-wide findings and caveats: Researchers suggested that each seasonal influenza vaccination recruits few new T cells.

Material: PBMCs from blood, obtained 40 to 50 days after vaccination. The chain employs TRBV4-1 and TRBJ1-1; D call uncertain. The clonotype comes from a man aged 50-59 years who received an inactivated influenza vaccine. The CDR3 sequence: CASSQSLNTEAFF. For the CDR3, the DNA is TGCGCCAGCAGCCAATCCTTGAACACTGAAGCTTTCTTT.